One and the same sample provided the 15 T cell receptor beta chains below, sequenced in a study of blood T cell repertoires in COVID-19. Sequencing used immunoSEQ multiplex PCR; TCRdb keeps in-frame clones, though not all of them. The sample has approximately 180,000 clones; more than 75% are singletons. Sequencing was carried out using PBMCs or T cells enriched from blood (not recorded which). The receptors come from a woman in her fifties or sixties who had recovered from COVID-19.

The chain employs TRBV24-1 and TRBJ1-4, with 7 positions matching TRBD1. The trim removed 3 bases at V and 3 bases at J, leaving 3 bases unmatched. Germline CDR1 and CDR2: KGHDR and SFDVKD. The CDR3 loop spans 15 amino acids. The CDR3 reads CATSDAGTANEKLFF. DNA of the CDR3: TGTGCCACCAGTGATGCCGGGACAGCTAATGAAAAACTGTTTTTT.

V and J are TRBV5-1 and TRBJ2-2; TRBD2 matches 8 bases. V shed 0 bases, J shed 4 bases, and the junction held 11 bases outside the gene matches. The CDR3 has 18 residues. From germline, CDR1 is SGHRS and CDR2 YFSETQ. CDR3 bases: TGCGCCAGCAGCTTGGAGGTCGGGAGGGGATCGGGCACCGGGGAGCTGTTTTTT. This gives the protein CASSLEVGRGSGTGELFF.

This chain joins TRBV3-1 (or the pseudogene TRBV3-2) and TRBJ1-3; maybe TRBD1 (5 bases). The germline V gene has CDR1 LGHDT and CDR2 YNNKEL (reference sequence). Trimming pared 6 bases from V and 4 bases from J, leaving 13 bases between. This CDR3 region has 14 residues. CDR3 coding DNA: TGTGCCAGCAGTGGCGGGGGGAGAGGAAACACCATATATTTT. It yields the protein CASSGGGRGNTIYF.

This chain links TRBV29-1 with TRBJ1-4; unclear D gene. The germline V gene has CDR1 SQVTM and CDR2 ANQGSEA. The CDR3 extends over 12 amino acids. The ends were cut back, 4 bases at V and 4 bases at J, with 7 bases in the middle. The chain's CDR3 is CSVGRNNEKLFF. The CDR3 DNA reads as TGCAGCGTTGGGCGGAATAATGAAAAACTGTTTTTT.

V gene TRBV6-5 combines with J gene TRBJ1-5; D is ambiguous. From germline, CDR1 is MNHEY and CDR2 SVGAGI. Trimming removed 2 bases from V and 4 bases from J, with 9 bases in between. This CDR3 spans 14 amino acids. CDR3 DNA sequence: TGTGCCAGCAGTTACGATACGGGGAATCAGCCCCAGCATTTT. Its translation is CASSYDTGNQPQHF.

The chain has TRBV7-9 and TRBJ2-7; 11 nucleotides align to TRBD1. The CDR3 is made up of 17 amino acids. V dropped 3 bases and J dropped 1; count of bases not matched to a gene: 8. Germline CDR1 is SEHNR and CDR2 is FQNEAQ (reference sequence). CDR3 coding DNA: TGTGCCAGCAGCTTTATTCTTGGGACAGGGGGATCCTACGAGCAGTACTTC. Translation: CASSFILGTGGSYEQYF.

The chain links TRBV27 to TRBJ2-3; TRBD2 matches at 10 bases. This CDR3 is built from 14 residues. The V and J ends lost 7 bases and 6 bases, in that order; junction bases with no gene match: 7. CDR1 and CDR2 from the germline V gene are MNHEY and SMNVEV (reference sequence). In DNA, the CDR3 is TGTGCCAGCAACGGACTAGCGGCGGGGGATACGCAGTATTTT. Amino acids: CASNGLAAGDTQYF.

The sample holds one count of this clone. This chain uses TRBV11-2 with TRBJ2-5; 7 bases match TRBD2. CDR3 length equals 14 residues. The junction had 5 bases not matched to a gene; V was cut back by 6 bases and J by 1 base. CDR1 is SGHAT, CDR2 FQNNGV, per germline. The CDR3: CASRVGGVQETQYF. CDR3 sequence (DNA): TGTGCCAGCAGGGTGGGGGGGGTCCAAGAGACCCAGTACTTC. The whole variable domain, filled in from reference TRBV11-2 and TRBJ2-5, reads EAGVAQSPRYKIIEKRQSVAFWCNPISGHATLYWYQQILGQGPKLLIQFQNNGVVDDSQLPKDRFSAERLKGVDSTLKIQPAKLEDSAVYLCASRVGGVQETQYFGPGTRLLVL.

The rearrangement links TRBV5-4 to TRBJ2-1; 8 bases align to TRBD2. The V and J ends lost 4 bases and 5 bases, in that order; junction bases with no gene match: 8. CDR1 is SGHNT, CDR2 YYREEE, per germline (reference sequence). The CDR3 is made up of 15 amino acids. Here the CDR3 DNA reads TGTGCCAGCAGCACACCGACTAGCGTTAACAATGAGCAGTTCTTC. This sequence encodes CASSTPTSVNNEQFF.

The chain uses TRBV7-2 and TRBJ2-3; 13 bases fit TRBD2. Trimming at V came to 5 bases and at J to 4 bases, leaving 6 bases not matched to a gene. This CDR3 has 16 amino acids. CDR1 and CDR2 from the germline V gene are SGHTA and FQGNSA. The CDR3 spells CASSLLGLAGADTQYF. The DNA for the CDR3 is TGTGCCAGCAGCCTCCTCGGACTAGCGGGAGCAGATACGCAGTATTTT.

The J gene is TRBJ2-7, the V gene TRBV9; 9 nucleotides agree with TRBD1. Germline CDR1 is SGDLS and CDR2 is YYNGEE. V lost 2 bases to trimming and J lost 5 bases; unmatched junction nucleotides: 5. The CDR3 covers 14 residues. CDR3 loop: CASSVPRDRDEQYF. The DNA of the CDR3 is TGTGCCAGCAGCGTCCCCCGGGACAGGGACGAGCAGTACTTC.

The chain has TRBV15 and TRBJ1-5, with 8 bases aligning to TRBD1. V lost 4 bases to trimming and J lost 5 bases; unmatched junction nucleotides: 7. The CDR3 is 15 residues long. Germline V gives CDR1 LNHNV, CDR2 YYDKDF (reference sequence). The CDR3 DNA sequence: TGTGCCACCAGCAAATGGACAGGGCCCGATCAGCCCCAGCATTTT. Its translation is CATSKWTGPDQPQHF.

This chain connects TRBV30 to TRBJ1-2, with 7 nucleotides matching TRBD1. This CDR3 comprises 12 residues. Germline assignment: CDR1 GTSNPN and CDR2 SVGIG (reference sequence). The J segment lost 4 bases and the V segment lost 7 bases, leaving 6 bases of the junction unmatched. The CDR3 loop is CAYGQEGYGYTF. DNA of the CDR3: TGTGCCTACGGACAGGAAGGCTATGGCTACACCTTC.

The chain has TRBV5-6 and TRBJ1-1; D is unresolved. The CDR3 runs to 15 residues. V was trimmed by 0 bases and J by 1 base, leaving 10 bases between them. Germline V gene lookup returns CDR1 SGHDT and CDR2 YYEEEE. The CDR3 reads CASSLGPTRNTEAFF. In DNA, the CDR3 is TGTGCCAGCAGCTTGGGTCCGACAAGGAACACTGAAGCTTTCTTT.

The rearrangement uses TRBV5-1 and TRBJ1-3; D possibly corresponds to TRBD1 (6 bases). The germline V gene encodes CDR1 SGHRS and CDR2 YFSETQ. V gave up 2 bases and J gave up 1 base, with 13 bases separating them. The CDR3 is 16 residues long. The DNA of the CDR3 is TGCGCCAGCAGCTTTGGACAGCAAACTTCTGGAAACACCATATATTTT. It specifies CASSFGQQTSGNTIYF. The variable domain in full, completed from reference TRBV5-1 and TRBJ1-3, reads KAGVTQTPRYLIKTRGQQVTLSCSPISGHRSVSWYQQTPGQGLQFLFEYFSETQRNKGNFPGRFSGRQFSNSRSEMNVSTLELGDSALYLCASSFGQQTSGNTIYFGEGSWLTVV.